This entry is about one T cell receptor beta chain. Its antigen specificity is not known. There are no base qualities to consult, and no much larger clone falls within one base. This entry belongs to a study of CD8 T cells in Susac syndrome (dated by TCRdb to between 2018 and 2021). Regarding the complete study: Among the sequenced Susac syndrome patients, about six had clinically active disease and 8 or 9 were in clinical remission. At the time of blood withdrawal, Susac syndrome patients were either therapy-naive, taking corticosteroids (with some also receiving IVIg), or on IVIg alone. Whether CD8+ T cell activation and differentiation in Susac syndrome was antigen driven was tested using repertoire sequencing. CD8+ T cell repertoire clonality was compared between around eleven healthy donors, roughly 14 Susac syndrome patients and roughly 15 multiple sclerosis patients.

RNA was extracted using the RNeasy kit, and about 0.45 to 1 ug of the RNA was reverse transcribed with random hexamers. The immunoSEQ multiplex PCR assay, which covers 54 Vbeta and 13 Jbeta segments, was used to amplify TCR beta CDR3 regions. PCR amplification bias was corrected using a synthetic template baseline for primer optimization and computational correction. Per the source publication's procedure: Reads were assigned to V, D and J genes according to IMGT and analyzed in immunoSEQ Analyzer, with only productive sequences retained. Clonality was calculated as one minus the Shannon entropy normalized by log2 of the number of productive unique sequences. Public and private clones were assessed among the 100 most prevalent clones of each patient and control. Clones were defined as Susac-specific if absent from the healthy and MS cohorts, from around 1,000 published viral clones and from other ImmuneACCESS disease sequences. The public reads were reprocessed in TCRdb via fastp at Q25 and MiXCR, keeping in-frame beta chains. For every CDR3 protein sequence, its rows merge into one entry that carries the most common genes and DNA. For this entry, the V and J calls and clone size follow TCRdb and not the study's own pipeline. This sample gives fewer than 150,000 distinct CDR3 sequences in total; approximately 95% of them show up just once. In total, the top ten clones hold roughly 0.2% of the sample.

Measured from the cysteine to the phenylalanine, the CDR3 is 15 residues long. The retained sequence is limited to the CDR3, 45 bases, with the frame set at the first base. From the germline V gene, CDR1 is SGHTA and CDR2 is FQGNSA. V and J are truncated by 7 bases and 2 bases respectively, leaving an intervening sequence of 16 bases. Paper-wide results and their limitations: Roughly 15 and five Susac-specific public clones were found in the total CD8+ and CD8+ TEMRA repertoires, respectively. The study acknowledged that relatively few individuals were included in the TCR sequencing and HLA analysis. Susac syndrome CD8+ repertoires showed clonal expansion, highest in CD8+ TEMRA cells and greater in clinically active than remitting patients.

Peripheral blood CD8+ and CD4+ T cells from healthy donors, Susac syndrome patients and multiple sclerosis patients were profiled using high-throughput TCR beta sequencing. Recently defined diagnostic criteria for definite or probable disease were met by the Susac syndrome patients. CD8+ TEMRA cells were enriched by FACS, while bulk CD8+ and CD4+ T cells were purified by magnetic negative isolation. Blood was collected in EDTA tubes and processed within 24 hours, with PBMCs isolated through density gradient centrifugation. PBMCs intended for TCR sequencing were cryopreserved in liquid nitrogen and thawed later in a water bath at 37 degrees C. Purity of sorted or isolated CD4+, CD8+ and CD8+ TEMRA cells was at least 90%.

The sample comprised CD8+ T cells from PBMCs. The chain joins TRBV7-2 to TRBJ2-3; TRBD1 is possibly the D segment (7 matching bases). This TCR was sampled from a human donor with Susac syndrome. The CDR3 in this case is CASIRGASNTDTQYF. The DNA reads TGTGCCAGCATCAGGGGGGCCTCAAACACAGATACGCAGTATTTT.